This T cell receptor beta chain was sequenced in a study of CDR3 diversity in severe acne. From the PCR reads, TCRdb called clonotypes with MiXCR, one entry per CDR3 protein. The sample has roughly 100,000 distinct CDR3 sequences, roughly 51% seen once. The germline gives CDR1 SGHDN, CDR2 FVKESK. This CDR3 region has 14 residues. As regards this clonotype: One end of the junction is discordant with germline, which a read error may explain.

This clonotype originated in a male donor with acne. The material sequenced was blood. The chain joins TRBV14 to TRBJ2-2; TRBD2 is a possible D gene (5 bases). CDR3 loop: CASSQMANTGELLF. The CDR3 DNA follows: TGTGCCAGCAGCCAGATGGCGAACACCGGGGAGCTGCTTTTT. Together with reference TRBV14 and TRBJ2-2, the CDR3 gives the full variable domain: EAGVTQFPSHSVIEKGQTVTLRCDPISGHDNLYWYRRVMGKEIKFLLHFVKESKQDESGMPNNRFLAERTGGTYSTLKVQPAELEDSGVYFCASSQMANTGELLFGEGSRLTVL.